This record looks at one T cell receptor (beta chain) sequence and its context. This clone was detected a few times. What this receptor recognizes is not known. Base qualities are not at hand, and no much larger clone is one base apart. The CDR3 holds 17 amino acids from the cysteine to the phenylalanine. Of the read, only the CDR3 DNA is kept; its 51 bases are in frame from base 1. Unmatched junction bases come to 8, with V trimmed by 1 base and J by 4 bases. According to the germline V gene (reference sequence), CDR1 reads GTSNPN and CDR2 reads SVGIG. This entry is derived from a study of cytomegalovirus exposure and HLA in healthy donors (dated by TCRdb to about 2017). With regard to the full study: According to an earlier analysis of around 600 of the donors, 150 million to 200 million T cells yielded 100 million or so unique TCR beta sequences and around 280 Gb of sequence data. An early release covering roughly 640 HLA-typed donors comprised about 310 gigabases of sequencing data and tens of millions of unique TCR sequences. The genetic ancestry cluster associated with self-reported Caucasian donors included roughly 84% of the 300 to 400 genotyped donors. The study aimed to test whether signatures of past pathogen exposure could be identified by cataloging public T cell receptors. Using immunosequencing, the study profiled T cell repertoires from 500 to 800 subjects and related those repertoires to cytomegalovirus serostatus. Besides the first cohort of approximately 670 subjects, a separate validation cohort made up of 120 different subjects was used. To predict cytomegalovirus infection status, the study brought together high-throughput TCR immunosequencing, statistical association of individual TCRs with disease status, and machine learning. To study patterns of TCR occurrence, a later analysis re-analyzed previously published TCR beta repertoires from more than 550 donors and added high-resolution HLA genotyping. The later analysis used no new phenotypic data to find candidate immune exposures, relying instead on TCR beta sequences and their occurrence across donors. An earlier analysis of 500 to 650 of the donors applied high-throughput TCR beta sequencing to assess whether each TCR beta V gene segment acted as functional or pseudogenic. Donor age, sex, ethnicity and CMV serostatus were compiled together with the repertoire data. A later genetic analysis used genome-wide SNP genotypes for 398 of the 666 donors, treating that subset as a discovery cohort. All discovery cohort repertoires had been generated on a single sequencing platform. Both class I and class II loci were covered by HLA typing, at four-digit resolution. Typing coverage differed by locus: A, B, C, DRB1 and DQB1 were typed in about 629-640 donors, DQA1 in 522, DPA1 in 600 to 610, and DPB1 in roughly 470. Because of strong linkage in the cohort, roughly five DR-DQ haplotypes were treated as single units for association and clustering. On average, around 230,000 unique TCR beta nucleotide sequences were sequenced per donor among about 400 genotyped donors of the cohort, with 15% to 20% of those sequences being non-productive. Study-wide conclusions, independent of this receptor: The study listed approximately 160 TCR beta chains as associated with cytomegalovirus. Linkage disequilibrium might explain the correlated functional status among segregating V segments, but an unknown experimental factor could not be ruled out. Because counts were too low, approximately 15 rarely observed V segments, including chromosome 9 orphons, were excluded from the earlier analysis of roughly 580 of the donors. A later analysis associated about 17,000 TCR beta sequences with specific HLA alleles at a false discovery rate of 0.05. A cluster of highly shared sequence variants was judged likely to be a technical artifact of the sequencing pipeline. According to a later analysis, TCR association rates differed among HLA loci, with DRB1 alleles showing the most associated TCRs and HLA-C alleles showing the fewest. Some IMGT-functional V segments, including TRBV6-2 and TRBV6-3, could not be told apart with the 87-base-pair reads, so those segments were excluded. A later genetic analysis associated a missense DCLRE1C variant with V-gene and J-gene trimming of TCR beta chains, and an independent cohort replicated the association. According to a later analysis, parvovirus B19, influenza, CMV and Epstein-Barr virus appeared linked to several top co-occurrence clusters. This cohort had only TCR beta chains sequenced, and the lack of alpha or paired-chain data limited which features could be detected. A further reported finding was that TCR beta sequences accurately predicted the HLA-A and HLA-B alleles for most subjects in the first cohort. The classifier was reported to diagnose cytomegalovirus status with high specificity and sensitivity in both the original and validation cohorts. Presence/absence analyses assumed roughly uniform sequencing depth across donors, an assumption that may not hold. Immune exposure information for the cohort was limited to CMV serostatus. Most CMV-associated TCR beta chains appeared to be HLA-restricted in a later analysis, and the HLA associations seemed to be driven largely by CMV exposure. Because HLA typing was unavailable for some donors at each locus, only the typed subset was used in association tests. In an earlier analysis of a few hundred of the donors, most TCR beta V segments were observed in productive rearrangements about 90% or about 30% of the time, broadly matching IMGT annotations. In vitro tests confirmed that a few of the cytomegalovirus-associated TCR beta chains recognize cytomegalovirus antigens. While some public TCRs were present in many individuals, most TCR sequences turned up only very rarely across donors. When HLA alleles, especially DR and DQ, strongly co-occurred, attributing TCR associations to individual alleles was difficult. In a later genetic analysis, fewer N-insertions in productive TCRs were reported among donors in an Asian-associated ancestry cluster than the roughly 700-donor mean. It was suggested by the authors that the approach could potentially be generalized to other disease states and immunological phenotypes. In a later analysis, HLA-associated TCR beta chains showed more clonal expansion and lower generation probabilities than non-associated chains that were equally common.

In total, roughly 670 healthy bone marrow donors made up the cohort. At the time of sampling, every cohort member was nominally healthy, though immune exposures that went unrecorded were likely present. The donor was CMV seronegative and belonged to the group of 350 or so seronegative cohort members. Every donor gave a peripheral blood sample, and the peripheral blood mononuclear cells from that sample were used for TCR beta sequencing. The Qiagen DNeasy Blood Extraction Kit was used to extract genomic DNA from the blood cell samples. Library preparation used the immunoSEQ multiplex PCR assay. A mixture of 60 forward primers for TCR Vbeta segments and 13 reverse primers for TCR Jbeta segments was used in the multiplex PCR. A multiplex PCR assay on genomic DNA amplified the CDR3 region of rearranged TCR beta genes. On the Illumina HiSeq System, the amplified TCR beta libraries were sequenced as 87-base-pair reads. The original methods were these. Across the 500 to 700 repertoires, a later analysis counted roughly 84 million unique TCR beta chains, 8.5 million to 12 million of which were shared by at least two donors. To remove PCR and sequencing errors, raw reads were error-corrected and collapsed into unique sequences using a nearest-neighbor algorithm that merged closely related sequences. To assign V, D and J gene segments, CDR3 sequences were aligned to IMGT reference sequences. For a sequence to be retained, at least a six-nucleotide match to both a V gene segment and a J gene segment was required. Rearrangements were called productive when the CDR3 lacked stop codons and stayed in frame with V and J; all others were non-productive. Following IMGT convention, CDR3 was defined as the stretch from the second conserved V-encoded cysteine up to the conserved J-encoded phenylalanine. The earlier analysis of about 640 of the donors excluded any sequence lacking an unambiguous match to a single V gene segment. In an earlier analysis of a few hundred of the donors, a V segment was called functional when productive rearrangements were above 56.7%, and segregating when the standard deviation between donors exceeded 5%. A statistical classification framework was built to diagnose cytomegalovirus status from the catalog of TCR beta chain sequences. In a later analysis, TCR nucleotide sequences were compared against IMGT/GENE-DB human TR gene sequences so that V and J genes could be assigned. The TCRdist pipeline was used in a later analysis to assign CDR3 sequences and most-parsimonious VDJ recombination scenarios. In a later analysis, each TCR beta chain was defined by its CDR3 amino acid sequence together with its V-gene family, and reads without a unique V-gene family were excluded. In a later analysis, 450 to 600 highly shared, low-generation-probability nucleotide sequences were removed to address suspected cross-contamination and a sequencing artifact. In a later analysis, a clonal expansion index was calculated for each public chain from normalized within-repertoire ranks of inferred template counts. A later analysis computed generation probabilities with a VDJ recombination model fitted to out-of-frame rearrangements, and checked the results against IGoR. A later analysis scored TCR-TCR, TCR-HLA and TCR-CMV co-occurrence with hypergeometric tests, applying a repertoire-size bias correction to TCR pairs. In a later analysis, false discovery rates were estimated by permuting HLA or CMV assignments 20 times. In a later analysis, co-occurring TCRs were grouped with DBSCAN, and TCRdist sequence similarity was added when clustering was performed within HLA-allele-positive subsets. Co-occurrence clustering excluded repertoires with fewer than 30,000 or more than 120,000 public chains, plus five with anomalous nucleotide sharing. What TCRdb holds here is the immuneACCESS table cut down to in-frame rearrangements. Part of the clones is not present; checked against another copy, under half of the missing clones reflect an unresolved V gene, and the others are unexplained. D and trimming come from the DNA, and the V and J calls and clone size come from that table. This sample lists over 150,000 clones; 65% to 85% were detected once. The ten biggest clones cover around 1.6% of the sample.

This TCR came from a woman between 18 and 29 years old in good health and CMV-seronegative. Sequenced input: PBMCs. The sequence joins TRBV30 to TRBJ2-1, with 12 junctional bases fitting TRBD2. CDR3 region: CAWSAASGRVFYNEQFF. The sequenced DNA: TGTGCCTGGAGTGCGGCTAGCGGGAGGGTCTTTTACAATGAGCAGTTCTTC.